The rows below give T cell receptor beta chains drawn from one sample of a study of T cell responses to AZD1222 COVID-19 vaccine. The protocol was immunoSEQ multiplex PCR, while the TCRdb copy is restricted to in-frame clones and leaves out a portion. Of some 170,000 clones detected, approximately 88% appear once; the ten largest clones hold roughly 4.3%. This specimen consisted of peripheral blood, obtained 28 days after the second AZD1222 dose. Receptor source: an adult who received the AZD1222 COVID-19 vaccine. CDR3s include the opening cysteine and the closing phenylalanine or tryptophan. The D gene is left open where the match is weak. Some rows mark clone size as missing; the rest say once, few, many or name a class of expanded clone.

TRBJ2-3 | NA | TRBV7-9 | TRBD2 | TGTGCCAGCAGCTACCAGGCGGGGGAACTCACAGATACGCAGTATTTT | CASSYQAGELTDTQYF
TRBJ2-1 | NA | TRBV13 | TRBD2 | TGTGCCAGCAGCTTAAGGCTAGCGGGGGGAGAAGAGCAGTTCTTC | CASSLRLAGGEEQFF
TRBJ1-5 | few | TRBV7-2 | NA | TGTGCCAGCAGCTTATACGGGGATCAGCCCCAGCATTTT | CASSLYGDQPQHF
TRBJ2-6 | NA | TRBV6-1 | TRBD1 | TGTGCCAGCAGTGTGGTGGGGACAGCCTTTGGGGCCAACGTCCTGACTTTC | CASSVVGTAFGANVLTF
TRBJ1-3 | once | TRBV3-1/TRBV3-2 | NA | TGTGCCAGCAGCCCGCAAACCCTAGGGGCTGGAAACACCATATATTTT | CASSPQTLGAGNTIYF
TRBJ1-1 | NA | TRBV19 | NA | TGTGCCAGTAGTATCGCGTCTGGGACTGAAGCTTTCTTT | CASSIASGTEAFF
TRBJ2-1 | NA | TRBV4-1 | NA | TGCGCCAGCAGCCAAGAGGGGCGACTCCAGTTCTTC | CASSQEGRLQFF
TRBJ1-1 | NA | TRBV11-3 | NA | TGTGCCAGCAGCTTAGATCCGAGCACTGAAGCTTTCTTT | CASSLDPSTEAFF
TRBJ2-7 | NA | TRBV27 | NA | TGTGCCAGCAGTTTATCGTGGGCGGGGAACTCCTACGAGCAGTACTTC | CASSLSWAGNSYEQYF
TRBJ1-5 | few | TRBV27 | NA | TGTGCCAGCAGTTCTCAGGGAAGACAGCCCCAGCATTTT | CASSSQGRQPQHF
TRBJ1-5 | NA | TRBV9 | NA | TGTGCCAGCAGCCCGACCCCAGGCCGGCCGCCCCAGCATTTT | CASSPTPGRPPQHF
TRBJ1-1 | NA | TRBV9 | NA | TGTGCCAGCAGCGCAGCAGGAAGCCTTGAAGCTTTCTTT | CASSAAGSLEAFF
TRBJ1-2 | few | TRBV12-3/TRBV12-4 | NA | TGTGCCAGCAGTTCGTGGGAAGGCTACACCTTC | CASSSWEGYTF
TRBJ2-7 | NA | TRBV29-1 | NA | TGCAGCGCCTCAGACAGGCCTCAAGGGCAGTACTTC | CSASDRPQGQYF
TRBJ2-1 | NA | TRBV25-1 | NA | TGTGCCAGCACCCCCCTAACTAGTTTGTATGAGCAGTTCTTC | CASTPLTSLYEQFF
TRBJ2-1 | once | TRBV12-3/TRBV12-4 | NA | TGTGCCAGCAGTTTACCGCAGTATGAGCAGTTCTTC | CASSLPQYEQFF
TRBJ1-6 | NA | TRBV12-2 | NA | TGTGCAAGTCGCTTAGTTTCACCCCTCCACTTT | CASRLVSPLHF
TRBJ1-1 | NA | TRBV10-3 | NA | TGTGCCATCAGTGATCGGACAAGTCAGAACACTGAAGCTTTCTTT | CAISDRTSQNTEAFF
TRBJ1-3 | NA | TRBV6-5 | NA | TGTGCCAGCAGTTCCGGACTTCCCAGGGCTGGAAACACCATATATTTT | CASSSGLPRAGNTIYF
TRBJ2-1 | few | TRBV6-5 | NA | TGTGCCAGCGGAATTTTGAGGAATGAGCAGTTCTTC | CASGILRNEQFF
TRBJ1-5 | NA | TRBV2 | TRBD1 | TGTGCCAGCAGTCCGGGACAGGGAGGCAATCAGCCCCAGCATTTT | CASSPGQGGNQPQHF
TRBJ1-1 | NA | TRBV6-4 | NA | TGTGCCAGCAGTGACGCGGGGACCAACCGGCCGACTGAAGCTTTCTTT | CASSDAGTNRPTEAFF
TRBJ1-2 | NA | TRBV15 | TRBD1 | TGTGCCACCAGCAGAGCGCGGACAGGGTTTGAAGGCTACACCTTC | CATSRARTGFEGYTF
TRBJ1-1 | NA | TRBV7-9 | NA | TGTGCCAGCAGCCAACTCCCGGGGCGGAACACTGAAGCTTTCTTT | CASSQLPGRNTEAFF
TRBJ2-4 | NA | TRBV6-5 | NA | TGTGCCAGCAGTACCGGACAGAAAAACATTCAGTACTTC | CASSTGQKNIQYF
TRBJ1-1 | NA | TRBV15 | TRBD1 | TGTGCCACCAGCGATAACCCAGGGGGAAAGGCTTTCTTT | CATSDNPGGKAFF
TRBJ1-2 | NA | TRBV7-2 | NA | TGTGCCAGCAGCTTAGGAGGGCTCGGGGGCTACACCTTC | CASSLGGLGGYTF
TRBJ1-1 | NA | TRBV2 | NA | TGTGCCAGCAGGAGTATGGACGGATTGGACACTGAAGCTTTCTTT | CASRSMDGLDTEAFF
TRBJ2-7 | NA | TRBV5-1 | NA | TGCGCCAGCAGCTTGGAAGGGGAGAAGACAGTTCTAGAGTACTTC | CASSLEGEKTVLEYF
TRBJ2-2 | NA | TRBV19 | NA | TGTGCCAGTATATCTAGGACACTGAACACCGGGGAGCTGTTTTTT | CASISRTLNTGELFF
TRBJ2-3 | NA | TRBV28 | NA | TGTGCCAGCAGGCGGGGGCCATATACGCAGTATTTT | CASRRGPYTQYF
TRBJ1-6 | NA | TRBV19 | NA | TGTGCCAGCCACCGGGACTCAGCGGGGTCACCCCTCCACTTT | CASHRDSAGSPLHF
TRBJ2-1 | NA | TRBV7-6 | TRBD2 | TGTGCTTCCTCGGGGGGTATGGAGCAGTTCTTC | CASSGGMEQFF
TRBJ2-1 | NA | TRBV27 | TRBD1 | TGTGCCAGCAGCTGGGGACAGGGAGGGCTAGGTGAGCAGTTCTTC | CASSWGQGGLGEQFF
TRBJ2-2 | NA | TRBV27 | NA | TGTGCCAGCAGCCACCAGGGGAAGGACACCGGGGAGCTGTTTTTT | CASSHQGKDTGELFF
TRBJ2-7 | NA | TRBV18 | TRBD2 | TGTGCCAGCTCACCCTACTACTCTAGCGGGGGACCTACCTACGAGCAGTACTTC | CASSPYYSSGGPTYEQYF
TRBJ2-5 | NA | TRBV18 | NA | TGTGCCAGCTCACCACCGAACCAAGAGACCCAGTACTTC | CASSPPNQETQYF
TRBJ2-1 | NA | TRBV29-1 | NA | TGCAGCGCCACGGGACACGGAGTAACCTACAATGAGCAGTTCTTC | CSATGHGVTYNEQFF
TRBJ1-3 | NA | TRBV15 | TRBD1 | TGTGCCACCAGCAGAAGGGGACAGGGGGCTGGAAACACCATATATTTT | CATSRRGQGAGNTIYF
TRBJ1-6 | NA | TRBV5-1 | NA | TGCGCCAGCAGCCCCACAGGAGGAGGCCATTCACCCCTCCACTTT | CASSPTGGGHSPLHF
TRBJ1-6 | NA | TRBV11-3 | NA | TGTGCCAGCAGCTTATTCTCCAATTCACCCCTCCACTTT | CASSLFSNSPLHF
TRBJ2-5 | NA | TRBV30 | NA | TGTGCCTGGAGTGTAGGGCAGGGGGGGCATGAGACCCAGTACTTC | CAWSVGQGGHETQYF
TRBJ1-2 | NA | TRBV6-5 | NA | TGTGCCAGCAGAGCGGATATCTATGGCTACACCTTC | CASRADIYGYTF